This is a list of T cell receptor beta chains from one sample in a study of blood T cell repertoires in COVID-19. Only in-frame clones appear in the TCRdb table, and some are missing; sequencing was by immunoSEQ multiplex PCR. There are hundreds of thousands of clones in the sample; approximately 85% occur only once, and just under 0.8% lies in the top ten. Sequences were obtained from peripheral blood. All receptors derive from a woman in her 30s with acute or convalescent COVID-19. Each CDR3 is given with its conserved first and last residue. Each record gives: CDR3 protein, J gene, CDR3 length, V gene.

CASSAALGVQETQYF,TRBJ2-5,15,TRBV7-9
CASRDRGSYEQYF,TRBJ2-7,13,TRBV5-6
CASSYSGTGFGLFF,TRBJ1-4,14,TRBV6-6
CASGGQGHNQPQHF,TRBJ1-5,14,TRBV2
CASSPRNSPLHF,TRBJ1-6,12,TRBV12-3/TRBV12-4
CASSQDAAGTGIGGYTF,TRBJ1-2,17,TRBV4-1
CASGLATINGYTF,TRBJ1-2,13,TRBV12-5
CASSVVPPQGIVSNQPQHF,TRBJ1-5,19,TRBV9
CASSYVTGTGATNEKLFF,TRBJ1-4,18,TRBV11-2
CASSLAPAGAFF,TRBJ1-1,12,TRBV5-6
CASSYLGRGQETQYF,TRBJ2-5,15,TRBV5-1
CATSDPSGGLYNEQFF,TRBJ2-1,16,TRBV24-1
CASSKDRGLSYNEQFF,TRBJ2-1,16,TRBV27